Included here is one T cell receptor beta chain sequence, with context. PCR involved 60 Vbeta and 13 Jbeta primers. Sequencing used immunoSEQ multiplex PCR; TCRdb keeps in-frame clones, though not all of them. The table shows 98,000 or so clones, with 76% occurring only once. This record belongs to a study of cytomegalovirus exposure and HLA in healthy donors. The V and J ends lost 0 bases and 8 bases, in that order; junction bases with no gene match: 4. The germline V gene has CDR1 SEHNR and CDR2 FQNEAQ (reference sequence). The CDR3 runs 14 residues. The sample was PBMCs. V is TRBV7-9 and J is TRBJ1-1; 9 bases align to TRBD1. The clonotype was recovered from a woman between 18 and 29 years old in good health and CMV-seropositive. The CDR3 here is CASSLAGGTGEAFF. CDR3 in DNA: TGTGCCAGCAGCTTAGCGGGCGGGACAGGGGAAGCTTTCTTT. The whole variable domain, remainder taken from reference TRBV7-9 and TRBJ1-1, is DTGVSQNPRHKITKRGQNVTFRCDPISEHNRLYWYRQTLGQGPEFLTYFQNEAQLEKSRLLSDRFSAERPKGSFSTLEIQRTEQGDSAMYLCASSLAGGTGEAFFGQGTRLTVV.